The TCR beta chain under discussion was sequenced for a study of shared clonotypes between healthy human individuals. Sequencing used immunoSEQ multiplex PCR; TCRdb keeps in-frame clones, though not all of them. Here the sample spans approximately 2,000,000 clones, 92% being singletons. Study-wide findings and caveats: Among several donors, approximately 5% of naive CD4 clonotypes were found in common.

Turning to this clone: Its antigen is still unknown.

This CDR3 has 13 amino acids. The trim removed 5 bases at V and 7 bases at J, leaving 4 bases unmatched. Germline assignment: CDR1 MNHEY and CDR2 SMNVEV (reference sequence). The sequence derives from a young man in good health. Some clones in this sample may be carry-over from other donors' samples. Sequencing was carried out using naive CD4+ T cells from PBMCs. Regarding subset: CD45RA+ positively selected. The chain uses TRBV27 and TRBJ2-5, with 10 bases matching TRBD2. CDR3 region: CASSPRTSGTQYF. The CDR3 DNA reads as TGTGCCAGCAGTCCGCGGACTAGCGGGACCCAGTACTTC.